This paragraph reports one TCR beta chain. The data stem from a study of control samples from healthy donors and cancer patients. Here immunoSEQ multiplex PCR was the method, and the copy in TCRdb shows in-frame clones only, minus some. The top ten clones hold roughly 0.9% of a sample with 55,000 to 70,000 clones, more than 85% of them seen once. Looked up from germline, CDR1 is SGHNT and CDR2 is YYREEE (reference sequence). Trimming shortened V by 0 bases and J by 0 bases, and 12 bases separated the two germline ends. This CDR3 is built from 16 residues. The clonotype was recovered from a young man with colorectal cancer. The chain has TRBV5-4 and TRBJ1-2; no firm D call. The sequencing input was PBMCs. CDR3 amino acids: CASSLGGGTPNYGYTF. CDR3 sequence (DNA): TGTGCCAGCAGCTTGGGCGGTGGAACCCCTAACTATGGCTACACCTTC.